This T cell receptor (beta chain) came from a study of CD8 T cells in Susac syndrome. Study observations and caveats: Expansion of clones was not seen in the CD4+ T cell repertoires of Susac syndrome.

Deletions cut 7 bases from V and 0 bases from J, with 3 bases between. The CDR3 has 11 amino acids. Germline values: CDR1 SNHLY, CDR2 FYNNEI. The RNA, roughly 0.45 to 1 ug, was put through reverse transcription using random hexamers. The CDR3 of TCR beta was amplified by immunoSEQ multiplex PCR across 54 Vbeta and 13 Jbeta. TCRdb recomputed calls from the immunoSEQ multiplex PCR reads with MiXCR, one row per CDR3 protein. The sample carries just under 95,000 distinct CDR3 sequences, 90% to 95% recorded once. TEMRA cells underwent FACS enrichment and CD8+ and CD4+ T cells underwent negative isolation. This clonotype was seen a single time. Its cognate antigen is unknown.

The sample consisted of CD4+ T cells from PBMCs. The V and J genes are TRBV2 and TRBJ1-1; no definite D call. The origin of this receptor is a human donor with Susac syndrome. CDR3 sequence reads: CASTVNTEAFF. The CDR3 coding sequence is TGTGCCAGCACAGTGAACACTGAAGCTTTCTTT.